The sequence of this T cell receptor beta chain was determined in a study of Ad26.COV2.S vaccination and SARS-CoV-2 variants. Study results and limitations: Substantial post-vaccination breadth of spike-specific CD8+ and CD4+ T cell responses was reported.

Here immunoSEQ multiplex PCR was the method, and the copy in TCRdb shows in-frame clones only, minus some. The repertoire holds fewer than 800,000 clones, with around 90% as singletons. Specified treatment: about 20 received Ad26.COV2.S at low or high dose, single or two shots; about five received placebo; per-sample allocation not given. The samples date from day 63 after the first vaccine or placebo injection. Concerning this clone: What it binds is not known.

The CDR3 is made up of 13 amino acids. Trimming pared 4 bases from V and 5 bases from J, leaving 11 bases between. Germline V CDR1 and CDR2: LGHNA, YSLEER. Material: peripheral blood, obtained in a trial of Ad26.COV2.S vaccine versus placebo. This TCR derives from a person between 18 and 59 years old who received the Ad26.COV2.S COVID-19 vaccine or a placebo. The chain couples TRBV4-3 to TRBJ2-5; D unclear. The CDR3 loop is CASSPETRETQYF. CDR3 DNA sequence: TGCGCCAGCAGCCCAGAGACACGGGAGACCCAGTACTTC.